The clone carrying this TCR beta chain was counted between two and nine times. Trimming left V 6 bases short and J 4 bases short, with 9 bases between. CDR1 is SGHTA, CDR2 FQGTGA, per germline. This CDR3 has 13 amino acids. The primer mix had 60 Vbeta and 13 Jbeta primers. The data were produced by immunoSEQ multiplex PCR, yet TCRdb's version contains in-frame clones alone and is incomplete. The table records 90,000 to 150,000 clones, over 70% of them present only once. This specimen comes from a study of cytomegalovirus exposure and HLA in healthy donors. The sequence was obtained from a woman in her forties in good health and CMV-seropositive. Sequenced input: PBMCs. The V and J genes are TRBV7-3 and TRBJ2-2; tentative D call: TRBD1 (6 bases). The CDR3 here is CASRQGSTGELFF. CDR3 coding DNA: TGTGCCAGCAGGCAGGGGTCCACCGGGGAGCTGTTTTTT.